These T cell receptor beta chains were read from a single sample in a study of blood T cell repertoires in COVID-19. Only in-frame clones appear in the TCRdb table, and some are missing; sequencing was by immunoSEQ multiplex PCR. The top ten clones hold about 18% of a sample with 200,000 or so clones, about 88% of them seen once. Specimen: peripheral blood. These receptors all stem from a man aged 50-60 years with COVID-19, enrolled during active disease. The CDR3 runs from the conserved cysteine through the conserved F or W. Fields, in order: V gene, J gene, clone size, D gene, CDR3 protein, CDR3 DNA. D genes are given only for firm matches. Clone size is stated in some rows and not others, as once, few, many or a class when expanded.

V: TRBV7-8
J: TRBJ1-4
size: .
D: .
CDR3: CASSLVSGVMVREKLFF
DNA: TGTGCCAGCAGCTTAGTGTCCGGGGTCATGGTCAGGGAAAAACTGTTTTTT

V: TRBV9
J: TRBJ1-1
size: .
D: .
CDR3: CASSVGSGNTEAFF
DNA: TGTGCCAGCAGCGTAGGTTCGGGGAACACTGAAGCTTTCTTT

V: TRBV19
J: TRBJ2-1
size: .
D: .
CDR3: CASSGGLSTYNEQFF
DNA: TGTGCCAGTAGTGGGGGACTCAGCACCTACAATGAGCAGTTCTTC

V: TRBV2
J: TRBJ2-1
size: .
D: .
CDR3: CASASSEGQNEQFF
DNA: TGTGCCAGCGCGTCGTCGGAGGGCCAAAATGAGCAGTTCTTC

V: TRBV5-1
J: TRBJ2-5
size: .
D: TRBD1
CDR3: CASSLGDRAQETQYF
DNA: TGCGCCAGCAGCTTGGGGGACAGGGCCCAAGAGACCCAGTACTTC

V: TRBV6-4
J: TRBJ2-7
size: .
D: TRBD1
CDR3: CASLGQAHPYEQYF
DNA: TGTGCCAGCCTAGGACAGGCGCACCCCTACGAGCAGTACTTC

V: TRBV6-5
J: TRBJ1-2
size: .
D: TRBD1
CDR3: CASSYLTGTVLGYTF
DNA: TGTGCCAGCAGTTACTTAACCGGGACAGTCTTAGGCTACACCTTC

V: TRBV21-1
J: TRBJ2-1
size: .
D: .
CDR3: CASRQKGGAGGYNEQFF
DNA: TGTGCCAGCAGGCAAAAGGGGGGGGCGGGAGGTTACAATGAGCAGTTCTTC

V: TRBV19
J: TRBJ2-1
size: .
D: .
CDR3: CASRGPLNEQFF
DNA: TGTGCCAGCAGGGGACCGCTCAATGAGCAGTTCTTC

V: TRBV30
J: TRBJ1-2
size: .
D: TRBD1
CDR3: CAWGQGYGYTF
DNA: TGTGCCTGGGGACAGGGGTATGGCTACACCTTC

V: TRBV7-9
J: TRBJ1-6
size: .
D: TRBD1
CDR3: CASSTGTGKGSPLHF
DNA: TGTGCCAGCAGCACCGGGACAGGGAAAGGATCACCCCTCCACTTT

V: TRBV25-1
J: TRBJ2-7
size: .
D: .
CDR3: CASSDGSGSGEQYF
DNA: TGTGCCAGCAGTGATGGATCAGGCTCCGGCGAGCAGTACTTC

V: TRBV18
J: TRBJ2-2
size: .
D: TRBD1
CDR3: CASSPRQGNTGELFF
DNA: TGTGCCAGCTCACCAAGACAGGGCAACACCGGGGAGCTGTTTTTT

V: TRBV5-6
J: TRBJ1-1
size: .
D: .
CDR3: CASSVRDTVGTEAFF
DNA: TGTGCCAGCAGCGTCCGGGACACGGTCGGCACTGAAGCTTTCTTT

V: TRBV28
J: TRBJ2-1
size: .
D: TRBD2
CDR3: CASSVAGVPYNEQFF
DNA: TGTGCCAGCAGTGTAGCGGGGGTCCCTTACAATGAGCAGTTCTTC

V: TRBV30
J: TRBJ1-6
size: .
D: TRBD1
CDR3: CAWSRQGYNSPLHF
DNA: TGTGCCTGGAGTAGACAGGGTTATAATTCACCCCTCCACTTT

V: TRBV19
J: TRBJ2-1
size: .
D: TRBD2
CDR3: CATSSGYYNEQFF
DNA: TGTGCCACCTCTAGCGGATACTACAATGAGCAGTTCTTC

V: TRBV29-1
J: TRBJ2-7
size: .
D: TRBD1
CDR3: CSVGTGGSYEQYF
DNA: TGCAGCGTTGGGACAGGCGGTAGCTACGAGCAGTACTTC

V: TRBV18
J: TRBJ1-1
size: .
D: .
CDR3: CASSPPPGNTEAFF
DNA: TGTGCCAGCTCACCACCCCCGGGGAACACTGAAGCTTTCTTT

V: TRBV28
J: TRBJ2-3
size: .
D: .
CDR3: CASSFPGLGTDTQYF
DNA: TGTGCCAGCAGTTTCCCGGGACTCGGCACAGATACGCAGTATTTT

V: TRBV6-5
J: TRBJ1-1
size: few
D: TRBD1
CDR3: CASSIQGGGTEAFF
DNA: TGTGCCAGCAGTATACAGGGGGGGGGCACTGAAGCTTTCTTT

V: TRBV6-5
J: TRBJ2-2
size: .
D: .
CDR3: CASSFNTGELFF
DNA: TGTGCCAGCAGCTTCAACACCGGGGAGCTGTTTTTT

V: TRBV7-6
J: TRBJ2-3
size: .
D: .
CDR3: CASSFGSTDTQYF
DNA: TGTGCCAGCAGCTTCGGGAGCACAGATACGCAGTATTTT

V: TRBV11-3
J: TRBJ1-4
size: .
D: .
CDR3: CASSPVEELFF
DNA: TGTGCCAGCAGCCCGGTAGAGGAACTGTTTTTT

V: TRBV11-2
J: TRBJ2-7
size: .
D: TRBD1
CDR3: CASSLGGTGSYEQYF
DNA: TGTGCCAGCAGCTTAGGGGGGACAGGATCCTACGAGCAGTACTTC

V: TRBV4-2
J: TRBJ2-3
size: once
D: TRBD2
CDR3: CASSQATSGIRGTDTQYF
DNA: TGTGCCAGCAGCCAGGCGACTAGCGGGATTCGGGGCACAGATACGCAGTATTTT

V: TRBV11-2
J: TRBJ2-1
size: once
D: .
CDR3: CASSLDRGEQFF
DNA: TGTGCCAGCAGCTTAGACAGGGGTGAGCAGTTCTTC

V: TRBV7-9
J: TRBJ1-4
size: .
D: TRBD1
CDR3: CASSLAGTGGTEKLFF
DNA: TGTGCCAGCAGCTTAGCTGGCACAGGGGGAACCGAAAAACTGTTTTTT

V: TRBV11-2
J: TRBJ2-7
size: once
D: TRBD2
CDR3: CASSLAGTNSYEQYF
DNA: TGTGCCAGCAGCTTAGCCGGGACTAACTCCTACGAGCAGTACTTC

V: TRBV28
J: TRBJ2-7
size: .
D: .
CDR3: CASTDAGTSEQYF
DNA: TGTGCCAGCACCGACGCGGGGACGTCCGAGCAGTACTTC

V: TRBV5-1
J: TRBJ1-2
size: .
D: .
CDR3: CASSLDTGYGYTF
DNA: TGCGCCAGCAGCTTGGACACGGGCTATGGCTACACCTTC

V: TRBV7-8
J: TRBJ2-1
size: .
D: TRBD2
CDR3: CASSLVGGFSDNEQFF
DNA: TGTGCCAGCAGCTTAGTGGGAGGGTTCAGTGACAATGAGCAGTTCTTC

V: TRBV6-5
J: TRBJ1-5
size: .
D: .
CDR3: CASSRQRNSNQPQHF
DNA: TGTGCCAGCAGCCGACAGCGAAATAGCAATCAGCCCCAGCATTTT

V: TRBV6-6
J: TRBJ2-3
size: .
D: .
CDR3: CASSYSSQRDTQYF
DNA: TGTGCCAGCAGTTACTCGAGTCAGCGAGATACGCAGTATTTT

V: TRBV18
J: TRBJ1-6
size: .
D: TRBD1
CDR3: CASSPGQGKGSPLHF
DNA: TGTGCCAGCTCACCTGGACAGGGGAAGGGCTCACCCCTCCACTTT

V: TRBV5-1
J: TRBJ2-1
size: .
D: TRBD2
CDR3: CASSLALADYNEQFF
DNA: TGCGCCAGCAGCTTGGCACTAGCGGACTACAATGAGCAGTTCTTC

V: TRBV2
J: TRBJ2-7
size: .
D: .
CDR3: CASSSARGGPYEQYF
DNA: TGTGCCAGCAGTAGCGCCCGTGGCGGGCCCTACGAGCAGTACTTC

V: TRBV7-2
J: TRBJ1-2
size: once
D: .
CDR3: CASSTSQVPANYGYTF
DNA: TGTGCCAGCAGTACAAGTCAGGTTCCCGCCAACTATGGCTACACCTTC

V: TRBV5-6
J: TRBJ2-7
size: .
D: .
CDR3: CASTPLRKTYEQYF
DNA: TGTGCCAGCACCCCGTTGAGAAAGACCTACGAGCAGTACTTC

V: TRBV4-1
J: TRBJ2-1
size: .
D: TRBD2
CDR3: CASSHTGRLAVKFF
DNA: TGCGCCAGCAGCCACACAGGCCGACTAGCGGTAAAGTTCTTC

V: TRBV6-2/TRBV6-3
J: TRBJ2-7
size: .
D: TRBD2
CDR3: CASSYVLKREARSSYEQYF
DNA: TGTGCCAGCAGTTATGTCTTGAAGCGGGAGGCGAGGAGCTCCTACGAGCAGTACTTC

V: TRBV7-8
J: TRBJ2-1
size: .
D: TRBD2
CDR3: CASSSGLAGAYTYNEQFF
DNA: TGTGCCAGCAGCTCCGGACTAGCGGGGGCTTACACCTACAATGAGCAGTTCTTC

V: TRBV7-2
J: TRBJ1-1
size: .
D: TRBD1
CDR3: CASSQGQGDTEAFF
DNA: TGTGCCAGCAGCCAAGGACAGGGAGACACTGAAGCTTTCTTT